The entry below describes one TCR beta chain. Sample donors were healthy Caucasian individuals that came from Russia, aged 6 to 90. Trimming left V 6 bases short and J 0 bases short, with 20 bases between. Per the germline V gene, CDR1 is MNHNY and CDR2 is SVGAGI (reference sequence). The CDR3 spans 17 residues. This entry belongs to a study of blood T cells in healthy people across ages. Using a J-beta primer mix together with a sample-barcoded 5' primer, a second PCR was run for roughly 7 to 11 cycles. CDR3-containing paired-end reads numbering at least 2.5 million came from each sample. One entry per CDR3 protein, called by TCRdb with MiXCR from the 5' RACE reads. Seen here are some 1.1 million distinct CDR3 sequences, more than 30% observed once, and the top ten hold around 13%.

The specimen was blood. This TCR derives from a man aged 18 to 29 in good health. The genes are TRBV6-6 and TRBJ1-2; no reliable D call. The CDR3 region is CASRLRPVSPTNYGYTF. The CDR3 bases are TGTGCCAGCAGACTCCGGCCGGTTAGTCCCACTAACTATGGCTACACCTTC.